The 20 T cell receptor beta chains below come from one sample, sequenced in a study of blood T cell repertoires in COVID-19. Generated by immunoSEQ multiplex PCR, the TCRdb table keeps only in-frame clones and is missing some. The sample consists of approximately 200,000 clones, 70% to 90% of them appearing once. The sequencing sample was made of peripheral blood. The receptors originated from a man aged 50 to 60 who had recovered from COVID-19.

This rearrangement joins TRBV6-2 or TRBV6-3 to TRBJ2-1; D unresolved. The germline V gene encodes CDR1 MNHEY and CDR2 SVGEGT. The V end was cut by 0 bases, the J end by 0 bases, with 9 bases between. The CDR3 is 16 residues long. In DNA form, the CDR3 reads TGTGCCAGCAGTTACTCAGCGAGTCGCTCCTACAATGAGCAGTTCTTC. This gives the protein CASSYSASRSYNEQFF.

CDR3 region: CASSTLEKLFF. In DNA, the CDR3 is TGTGCCAGCAGCACCCTAGAAAAACTGTTTTTT. The genes are TRBV28 and TRBJ1-4; D not resolved. This CDR3 spans 11 amino acids. The ends were cut back, 6 bases at V and 8 bases at J, with 7 bases in the middle. Germline CDR1 and CDR2: MDHEN and SYDVKM. The full variable domain, with the rest looked up from reference TRBV28 and TRBJ1-4, is DVKVTQSSRYLVKRTGEKVFLECVQDMDHENMFWYRQDPGLGLRLIYFSYDVKMKEKGDIPEGYSVSREKKERFSLILESASTNQTSMYLCASSTLEKLFFGSGTQLSVL.

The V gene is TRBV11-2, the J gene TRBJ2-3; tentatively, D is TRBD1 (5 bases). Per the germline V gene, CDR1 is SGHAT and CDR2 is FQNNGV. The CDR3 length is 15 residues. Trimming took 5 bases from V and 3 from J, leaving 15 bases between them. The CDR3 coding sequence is TGTGCCAGCAGCGCTTCAGGGTTGAGGACAGATACGCAGTATTTT. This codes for CASSASGLRTDTQYF. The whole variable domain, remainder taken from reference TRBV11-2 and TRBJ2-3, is EAGVAQSPRYKIIEKRQSVAFWCNPISGHATLYWYQQILGQGPKLLIQFQNNGVVDDSQLPKDRFSAERLKGVDSTLKIQPAKLEDSAVYLCASSASGLRTDTQYFGPGTRLTVL.

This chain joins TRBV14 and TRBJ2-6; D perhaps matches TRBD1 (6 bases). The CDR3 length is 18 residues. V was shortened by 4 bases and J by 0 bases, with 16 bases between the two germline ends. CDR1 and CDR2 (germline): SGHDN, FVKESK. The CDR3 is CASSRLPTGPSGANVLTF. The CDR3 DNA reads TGTGCCAGCAGCCGGTTACCGACAGGCCCCTCTGGGGCCAACGTCCTGACTTTC.

DNA of the CDR3: TGTGCCAGCAGGAGGGACAGGGCGGACACCGGGGAGCTGTTTTTT. It yields the protein CASRRDRADTGELFF. The chain employs TRBV2 and TRBJ2-2; 9 bases are a match to TRBD1. V lost 6 bases, J lost 3 bases, and 5 bases stayed unmatched. CDR3 size: 15 residues. CDR1 SNHLY and CDR2 FYNNEI come from the germline V gene.

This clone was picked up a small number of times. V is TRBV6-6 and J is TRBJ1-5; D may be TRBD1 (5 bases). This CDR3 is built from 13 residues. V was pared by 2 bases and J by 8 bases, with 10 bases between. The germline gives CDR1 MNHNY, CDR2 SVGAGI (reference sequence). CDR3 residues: CASSYDGGEPQHF. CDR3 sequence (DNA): TGTGCCAGCAGTTACGACGGGGGAGAGCCCCAGCATTTT.

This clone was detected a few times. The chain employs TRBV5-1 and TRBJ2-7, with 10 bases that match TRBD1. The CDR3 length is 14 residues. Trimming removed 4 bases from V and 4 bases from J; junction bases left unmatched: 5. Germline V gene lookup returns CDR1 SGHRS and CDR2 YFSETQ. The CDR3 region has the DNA TGCGCCAGCAGCCGGTTGGGACAGGGGTACGAGCAGTACTTC. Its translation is CASSRLGQGYEQYF.

The CDR3 sequence: CASSLRGAYEQYF. In DNA, the CDR3 is TGTGCCAGCAGCCTCCGGGGAGCCTACGAGCAGTACTTC. V gene TRBV6-5 combines with J gene TRBJ2-7; TRBD2 might be the D (5 bases). The CDR3 runs to 13 residues. CDR1 and CDR2 from the germline V gene are MNHEY and SVGAGI. The ends were cut back, 6 bases at V and 2 bases at J, with 11 bases in the middle.

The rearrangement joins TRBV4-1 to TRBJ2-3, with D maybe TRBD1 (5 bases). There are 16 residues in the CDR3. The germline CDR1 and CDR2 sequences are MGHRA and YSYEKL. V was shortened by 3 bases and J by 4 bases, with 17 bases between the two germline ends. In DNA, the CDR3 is TGCGCCAGCAGCCATGTTGGCATTATACAGGCAGATACGCAGTATTTT. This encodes CASSHVGIIQADTQYF.

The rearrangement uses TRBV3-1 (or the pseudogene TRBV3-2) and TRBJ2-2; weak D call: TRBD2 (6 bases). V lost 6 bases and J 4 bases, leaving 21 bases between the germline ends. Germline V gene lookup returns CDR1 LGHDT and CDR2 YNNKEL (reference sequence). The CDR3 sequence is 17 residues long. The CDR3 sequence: CASRLKGLASPTGELFF. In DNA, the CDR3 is TGTGCCAGCAGACTAAAGGGGCTAGCGTCCCCCACCGGGGAGCTGTTTTTT.

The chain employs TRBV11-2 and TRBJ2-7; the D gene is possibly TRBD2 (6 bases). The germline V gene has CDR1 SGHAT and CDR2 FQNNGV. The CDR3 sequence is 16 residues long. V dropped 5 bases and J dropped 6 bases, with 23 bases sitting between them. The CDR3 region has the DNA TGTGCCAGCAGCCCGTGGTCGGGACTTCGGTCGTCCGAGCAGTACTTC. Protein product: CASSPWSGLRSSEQYF.

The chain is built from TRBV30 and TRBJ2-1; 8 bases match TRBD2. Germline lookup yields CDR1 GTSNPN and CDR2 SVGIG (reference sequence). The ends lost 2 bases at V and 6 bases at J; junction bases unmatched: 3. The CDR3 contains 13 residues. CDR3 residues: CAWSPGTSNEQFF. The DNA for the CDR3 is TGTGCCTGGAGTCCCGGGACTAGCAATGAGCAGTTCTTC.

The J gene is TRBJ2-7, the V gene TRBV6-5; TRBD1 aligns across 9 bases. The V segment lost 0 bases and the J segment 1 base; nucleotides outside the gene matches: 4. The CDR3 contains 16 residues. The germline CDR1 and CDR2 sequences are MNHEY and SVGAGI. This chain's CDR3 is CASSYSTGQGSYEQYF. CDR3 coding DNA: TGTGCCAGCAGTTACTCAACGGGACAGGGATCCTACGAGCAGTACTTC.

CDR3 nucleotides: TGTGCCAGCAGTTCGAGCGGGAGGGCTTGGCACGAGCAGTACTTC. Translation: CASSSSGRAWHEQYF. The rearrangement joins TRBV11-2 to TRBJ2-7; 10 positions match TRBD2. Germline values: CDR1 SGHAT, CDR2 FQNNGV. J was trimmed by 5 bases and V by 6 bases; bases with no gene match: 10. The CDR3 runs 15 residues.

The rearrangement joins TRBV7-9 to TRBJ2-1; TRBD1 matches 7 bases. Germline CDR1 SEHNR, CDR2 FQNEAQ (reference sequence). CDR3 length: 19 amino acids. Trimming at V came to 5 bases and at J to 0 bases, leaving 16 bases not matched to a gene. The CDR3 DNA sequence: TGTGCCAGCAGCCCCGGCCTACTAACAGGGGTGCGCTCCTACAATGAGCAGTTCTTC. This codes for CASSPGLLTGVRSYNEQFF. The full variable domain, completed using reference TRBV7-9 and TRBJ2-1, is DTGVSQNPRHKITKRGQNVTFRCDPISEHNRLYWYRQTLGQGPEFLTYFQNEAQLEKSRLLSDRFSAERPKGSFSTLEIQRTEQGDSAMYLCASSPGLLTGVRSYNEQFFGPGTRLTVL.

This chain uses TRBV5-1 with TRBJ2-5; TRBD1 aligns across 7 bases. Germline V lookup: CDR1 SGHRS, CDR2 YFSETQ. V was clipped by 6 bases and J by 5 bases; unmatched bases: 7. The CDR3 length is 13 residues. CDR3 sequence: CASNDRDTETQYF. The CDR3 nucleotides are TGCGCCAGCAATGACAGGGATACGGAGACCCAGTACTTC. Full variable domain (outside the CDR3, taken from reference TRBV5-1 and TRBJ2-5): KAGVTQTPRYLIKTRGQQVTLSCSPISGHRSVSWYQQTPGQGLQFLFEYFSETQRNKGNFPGRFSGRQFSNSRSEMNVSTLELGDSALYLCASNDRDTETQYFGPGTRLLVL.

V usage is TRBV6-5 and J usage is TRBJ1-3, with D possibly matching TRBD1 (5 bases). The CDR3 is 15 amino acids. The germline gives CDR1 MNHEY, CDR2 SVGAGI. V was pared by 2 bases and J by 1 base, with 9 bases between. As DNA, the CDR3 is TGTGCCAGCAGTTACGGCAGGGCATCTGGAAACACCATATATTTT. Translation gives CASSYGRASGNTIYF.

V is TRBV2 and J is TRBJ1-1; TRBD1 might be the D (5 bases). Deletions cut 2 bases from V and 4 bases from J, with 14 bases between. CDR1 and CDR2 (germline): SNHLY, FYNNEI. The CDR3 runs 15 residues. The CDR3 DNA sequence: TGTGCCAGCAGTGAAAGGGTCCAGGGACTCACTGAAGCTTTCTTT. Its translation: CASSERVQGLTEAFF.

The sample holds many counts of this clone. The CDR3 sequence: CASSQDQVWDSDYGYTF. The DNA for the CDR3 is TGCGCCAGCAGCCAAGATCAAGTTTGGGACAGCGACTATGGCTACACCTTC. V gene TRBV4-1 combines with J gene TRBJ1-2; 7 bases are shared with TRBD1. Germline V gene data show CDR1 as MGHRA and CDR2 as YSYEKL. This CDR3 contains 17 residues. V shed 0 bases, J shed 3 bases, and the junction held 10 bases outside the gene matches.

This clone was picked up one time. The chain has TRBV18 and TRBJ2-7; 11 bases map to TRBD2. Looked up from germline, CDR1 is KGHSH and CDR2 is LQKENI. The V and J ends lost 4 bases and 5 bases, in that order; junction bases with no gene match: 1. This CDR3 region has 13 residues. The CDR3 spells CASSRLAGNEQYF. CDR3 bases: TGTGCCAGCTCACGACTAGCGGGAAACGAGCAGTACTTC.